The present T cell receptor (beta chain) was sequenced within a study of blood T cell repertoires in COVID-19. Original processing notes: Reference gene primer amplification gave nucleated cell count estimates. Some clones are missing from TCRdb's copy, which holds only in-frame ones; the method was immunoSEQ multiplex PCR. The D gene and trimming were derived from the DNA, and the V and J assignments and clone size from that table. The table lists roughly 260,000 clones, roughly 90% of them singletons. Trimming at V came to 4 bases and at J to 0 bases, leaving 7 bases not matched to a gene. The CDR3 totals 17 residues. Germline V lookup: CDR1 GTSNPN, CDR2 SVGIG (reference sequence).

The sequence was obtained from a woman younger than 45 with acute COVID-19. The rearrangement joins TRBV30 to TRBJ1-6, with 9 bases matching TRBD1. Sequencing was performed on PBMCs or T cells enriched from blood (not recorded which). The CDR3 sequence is CAWNHRGPSSYNSPLHF. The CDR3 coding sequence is TGTGCCTGGAACCACAGGGGGCCTAGCTCCTATAATTCACCCCTCCACTTT.